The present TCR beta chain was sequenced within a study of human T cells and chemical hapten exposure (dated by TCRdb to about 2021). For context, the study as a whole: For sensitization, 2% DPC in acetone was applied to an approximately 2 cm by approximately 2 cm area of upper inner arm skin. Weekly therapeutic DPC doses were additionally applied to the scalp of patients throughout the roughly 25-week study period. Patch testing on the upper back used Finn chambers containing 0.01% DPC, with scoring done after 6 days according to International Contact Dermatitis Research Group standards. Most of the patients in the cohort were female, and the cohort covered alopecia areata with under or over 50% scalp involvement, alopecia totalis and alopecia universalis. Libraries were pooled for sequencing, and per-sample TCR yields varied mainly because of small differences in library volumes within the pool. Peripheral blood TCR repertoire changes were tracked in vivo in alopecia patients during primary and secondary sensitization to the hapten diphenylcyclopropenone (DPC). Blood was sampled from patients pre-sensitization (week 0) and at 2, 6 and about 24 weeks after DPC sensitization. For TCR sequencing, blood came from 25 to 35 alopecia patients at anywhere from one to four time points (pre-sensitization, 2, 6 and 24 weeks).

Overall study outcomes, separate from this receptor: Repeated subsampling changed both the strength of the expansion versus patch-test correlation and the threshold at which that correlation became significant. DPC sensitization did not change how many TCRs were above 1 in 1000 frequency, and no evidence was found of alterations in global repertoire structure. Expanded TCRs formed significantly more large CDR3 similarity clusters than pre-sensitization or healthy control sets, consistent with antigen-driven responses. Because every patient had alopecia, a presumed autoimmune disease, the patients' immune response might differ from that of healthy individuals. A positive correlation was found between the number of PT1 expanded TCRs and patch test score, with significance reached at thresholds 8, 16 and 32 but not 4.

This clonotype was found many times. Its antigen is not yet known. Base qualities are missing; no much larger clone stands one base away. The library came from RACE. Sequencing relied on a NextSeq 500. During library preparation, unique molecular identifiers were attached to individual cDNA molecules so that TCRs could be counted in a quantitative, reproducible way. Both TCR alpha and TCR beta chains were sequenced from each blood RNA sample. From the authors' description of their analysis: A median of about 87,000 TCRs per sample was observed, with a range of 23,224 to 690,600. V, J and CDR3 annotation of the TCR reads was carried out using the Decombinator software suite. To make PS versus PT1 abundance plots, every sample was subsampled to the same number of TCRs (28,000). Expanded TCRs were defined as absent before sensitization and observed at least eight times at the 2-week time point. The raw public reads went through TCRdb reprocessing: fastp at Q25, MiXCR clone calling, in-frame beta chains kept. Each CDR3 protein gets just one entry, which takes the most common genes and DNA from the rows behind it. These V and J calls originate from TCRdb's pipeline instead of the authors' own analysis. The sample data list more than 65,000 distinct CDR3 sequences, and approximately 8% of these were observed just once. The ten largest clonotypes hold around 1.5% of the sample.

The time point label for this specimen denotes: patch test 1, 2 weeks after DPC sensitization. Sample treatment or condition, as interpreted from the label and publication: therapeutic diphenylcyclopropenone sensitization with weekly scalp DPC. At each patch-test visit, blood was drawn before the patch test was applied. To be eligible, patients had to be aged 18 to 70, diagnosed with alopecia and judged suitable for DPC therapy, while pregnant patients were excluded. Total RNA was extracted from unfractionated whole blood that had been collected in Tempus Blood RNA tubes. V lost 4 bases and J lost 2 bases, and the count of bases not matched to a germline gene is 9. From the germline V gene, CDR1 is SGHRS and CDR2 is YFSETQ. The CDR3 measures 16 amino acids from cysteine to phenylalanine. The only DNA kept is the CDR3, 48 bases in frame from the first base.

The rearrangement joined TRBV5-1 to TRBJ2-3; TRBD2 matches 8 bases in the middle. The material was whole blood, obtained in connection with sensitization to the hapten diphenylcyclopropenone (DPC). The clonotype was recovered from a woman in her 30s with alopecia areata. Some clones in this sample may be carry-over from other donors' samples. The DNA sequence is TGCGCCAGCAGCCACGGCACTAGCGGAAACACAGATACGCAGTATTTT. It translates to CASSHGTSGNTDTQYF.